Below, 12 T cell receptor beta chains from the same sample are listed, as sequenced in a study of blood T cell repertoires in COVID-19. TCRdb keeps only in-frame clones here, not all; method: immunoSEQ multiplex PCR. The sample lists around 700,000 clones; 75% to 90% were seen once. Sample: peripheral blood. These receptors were obtained from a woman between 18 and 29 years old with acute or convalescent COVID-19.

This CDR3 is CASRTTSGPNQPQHF. CDR3 DNA: TGTGCCAGCAGAACGACGTCAGGGCCCAATCAGCCCCAGCATTTT. The rearrangement joins TRBV6-1 to TRBJ1-5, with D tentatively TRBD1 (5 bases). With 6 bases removed from V and 3 bases from J, the gap between germline ends came to 15 bases. CDR1 and CDR2 from the germline V gene are MNHNS and SASEGT. CDR3 length: 15 amino acids.

This clone was observed once. The chain combines TRBV12-5 with TRBJ2-1; 10 bases are a match to TRBD2. This CDR3 spans 15 amino acids. The J segment lost 6 bases and the V segment lost 7 bases, leaving 9 bases of the junction unmatched. CDR1 is LGHNT, CDR2 FRNRAP, per germline. CDR3 amino acids: CASVTTSGLSNEQFF. In DNA, the CDR3 is TGTGCTAGTGTTACGACTAGCGGGCTATCCAATGAGCAGTTCTTC.

The chain has TRBV6-4 and TRBJ1-2, with TRBD1 as a possible D gene (5 bases). Trimming stripped 2 bases from V and 8 bases from J, with 12 bases between. The germline V gene has CDR1 MRHNA and CDR2 SNTAGT. The CDR3 has 13 residues. The CDR3: CASSDGANSGYTF. Here the CDR3 DNA reads TGTGCCAGCAGTGACGGGGCGAATAGCGGCTACACCTTC.

The chain has TRBV19 and TRBJ1-2, with D possibly TRBD1 on 6 matching bases. Germline V CDR1 and CDR2: LNHDA, SQIVND (reference sequence). V dropped 6 bases and J dropped 2 bases, with 10 bases sitting between them. The CDR3 extends over 13 amino acids. CDR3 in amino acids: CASRGASNYGYTF. The CDR3 DNA reads as TGTGCCAGTAGGGGGGCCAGCAACTATGGCTACACCTTC.

The chain has TRBV7-8 and TRBJ2-7, with D perhaps matching TRBD2 (6 bases). Germline V gene lookup returns CDR1 SGHVS and CDR2 FQNEAQ. CDR3 length equals 14 residues. The ends were cut back, 5 bases at V and 3 bases at J, with 14 bases in the middle. CDR3 DNA: TGTGCCAGCAGCCGTGGGTGGGGGGTCTACGAGCAGTACTTC. Translating gives CASSRGWGVYEQYF.

This chain uses TRBV6-6 with TRBJ2-1, with a tentative D call TRBD1 (5 bases). This CDR3 region has 15 residues. V lost 0 bases to trimming and J lost 0 bases, with 6 bases between them. Germline loops: CDR1 MNHNY, CDR2 SVGAGI (reference sequence). DNA for the CDR3: TGTGCCAGCAGTTACTCAACAGGCTCCTACAATGAGCAGTTCTTC. Amino acid sequence: CASSYSTGSYNEQFF.

The J gene is TRBJ2-1, the V gene TRBV7-2; D remains unclear. The germline gives CDR1 SGHTA, CDR2 FQGNSA. Trimming removed 5 bases at V and 5 bases at J, with 16 bases between. This CDR3 comprises 15 residues. For the CDR3, the DNA is TGTGCCAGCAGCGCAGGAAGTTGGGCTGACAATGAGCAGTTCTTC. Protein sequence: CASSAGSWADNEQFF.

The V and J genes are TRBV4-1 and TRBJ2-3; TRBD1 aligns across 7 bases. The V segment lost 6 bases and the J segment 2 bases; nucleotides outside the gene matches: 2. Germline assignment: CDR1 MGHRA and CDR2 YSYEKL. This CDR3 is 13 amino acids long. The CDR3 bases are TGCGCCAGCAGGGACAGGAACACAGATACGCAGTATTTT. Residues: CASRDRNTDTQYF.

The chain recombines TRBV19 with TRBJ2-7; TRBD1 matches 7 bases. CDR3 length equals 14 residues. Germline-derived CDR1 and CDR2 are LNHDA and SQIVND (reference sequence). The junction had 9 bases not matched to a gene; V was cut back by 3 bases and J by 7 bases. The CDR3, as DNA: TGTGCCAGTAGTATTTCTGGGACAGCAGCAGAGCAGTACTTC. Protein sequence: CASSISGTAAEQYF.

The chain carries TRBV5-1 and TRBJ2-2, with 8 bases aligning to TRBD2. V lost 0 bases and J lost 3; bases outside the gene matches: 4. The CDR3 length is 16 residues. The germline V gene has CDR1 SGHRS and CDR2 YFSETQ. Here the CDR3 reads CASSLATSGYTGELFF. The CDR3 DNA reads TGCGCCAGCAGCTTGGCCACTAGCGGCTACACCGGGGAGCTGTTTTTT. Full variable domain (rest looked up from reference TRBV5-1 and TRBJ2-2): KAGVTQTPRYLIKTRGQQVTLSCSPISGHRSVSWYQQTPGQGLQFLFEYFSETQRNKGNFPGRFSGRQFSNSRSEMNVSTLELGDSALYLCASSLATSGYTGELFFGEGSRLTVL.

This rearrangement joins TRBV9 to TRBJ2-2; D perhaps matches TRBD1 (6 bases). V shed 3 bases and J shed 7 bases, with 13 bases lying between them. CDR1 and CDR2 from the germline V gene are SGDLS and YYNGEE. The length of the CDR3 is 14 residues. The chain's CDR3 is CASSEEQGRGELFF. For the CDR3, the DNA is TGTGCCAGCAGCGAAGAACAGGGACGCGGGGAGCTGTTTTTT.

The J gene is TRBJ1-1, the V gene TRBV7-3, with 8 bases matching TRBD1. Germline-derived CDR1 and CDR2 are SGHTA and FQGTGA. The CDR3 consists of 14 residues. V was pared by 3 bases and J by 3 bases, with 3 bases of the junction left unmatched. The CDR3 here is CASSLTGEDTEAFF. The CDR3 coding sequence is TGTGCCAGCAGCTTGACAGGGGAGGACACTGAAGCTTTCTTT.